What follows are 27 T cell receptor beta chains derived from one specimen sequenced in a study of blood T cell repertoires in COVID-19. Repertoires were generated with immunoSEQ multiplex PCR, while TCRdb's copy carries only in-frame clones and drops some. The profile shows about 360,000 clones, 85% to 90% of them singletons. Sequenced: peripheral blood. The receptor source for this set is a human donor in a cohort sampled during active COVID-19.

V is TRBV28 and J is TRBJ1-5; weak D call: TRBD1 (5 bases). Trimming left V 7 bases short and J 7 bases short, with 23 bases between. Germline V gives CDR1 MDHEN, CDR2 SYDVKM. CDR3 size: 16 residues. The CDR3 sequence is CASTPPPPGNGQPQHF. CDR3 nucleotide sequence: TGTGCCAGCACTCCCCCTCCCCCAGGGAATGGGCAGCCCCAGCATTTT.

The V call is TRBV19, the J call TRBJ1-2, with D possibly matching TRBD1 (6 bases). Trimming took off 6 bases at V and 3 bases at J, with 14 bases between the two ends. Germline V gives CDR1 LNHDA, CDR2 SQIVND (reference sequence). This CDR3 comprises 14 residues. CDR3 in DNA: TGTGCCAGTAGCCTCGGGACACGCTACTATGGCTACACCTTC. Translated: CASSLGTRYYGYTF.

The chain combines TRBV18 with TRBJ2-3, with 8 bases fitting TRBD1. V trimming: 6 bases; J trimming: 5 bases; junction bases outside the gene matches: 7. The germline V gene encodes CDR1 KGHSH and CDR2 LQKENI. CDR3 length: 14 residues. The CDR3 reads CASSTGQGEDTQYF. In DNA, the CDR3 is TGTGCCAGCTCTACCGGACAGGGAGAAGATACGCAGTATTTT.

The rearrangement links TRBV12-3 or TRBV12-4 to TRBJ2-3; D gene ambiguous. The CDR3 is made up of 13 amino acids. V was clipped by 1 base and J by 8 bases, with 10 bases between them. The CDR3 region is CASSLGKQSTQYF. The DNA of the CDR3 is TGTGCCAGCAGTTTAGGGAAACAGAGTACGCAGTATTTT.

The chain has TRBV18 and TRBJ2-2; 8 bases match TRBD1. V lost 3 bases, J lost 0 bases, and 6 bases stayed unmatched. This CDR3 is 17 amino acids long. Germline values: CDR1 KGHSH, CDR2 LQKENI. The CDR3 region is CASSPEQTGANTGELFF. CDR3 nucleotides: TGTGCCAGCTCACCGGAACAGACAGGGGCGAACACCGGGGAGCTGTTTTTT.

V and J are TRBV12-3 or TRBV12-4 and TRBJ2-3, with TRBD2 as a possible D gene (6 bases). The CDR3 runs to 12 residues. V lost 5 bases and J 9 bases, leaving 12 bases between the germline ends. The CDR3 nucleotides are TGTGCCAGCAGTGCCCCTAGCGACACGCAGTATTTT. This gives the protein CASSAPSDTQYF.

V usage is TRBV30 and J usage is TRBJ1-4; D is ambiguous. Trimming shortened V by 1 base and J by 0 bases, and 9 bases separated the two germline ends. CDR1 is GTSNPN, CDR2 SVGIG, per germline (reference sequence). The CDR3 covers 15 residues. DNA of the CDR3: TGTGCCTGGAGTGGCGACACCTCAACTAATGAAAAACTGTTTTTT. Translating it yields CAWSGDTSTNEKLFF.

This clone has only a few counts. The chain combines TRBV10-1 with TRBJ1-4; possible D gene TRBD1, 6 bases. From germline, CDR1 is WNHNN and CDR2 SYGVQD (reference sequence). This CDR3 has 14 residues. V lost 2 bases and J lost 6, with 10 bases in between. CDR3 sequence reads: CASSEGGADEKLFF. The CDR3, as DNA: TGCGCCAGCAGTGAGGGGGGCGCGGATGAAAAACTGTTTTTT.

The chain is built from TRBV29-1 and TRBJ1-2; TRBD1 aligns across 10 bases. The V gene's germline CDR1 is SQVTM and CDR2 ANQGSEA. The CDR3 extends over 12 amino acids. Losses at the gene ends were 6 bases for V and 4 bases for J; bases not matched to a gene: 2. The CDR3 here is CSVGTGVYGYTF. DNA of the CDR3: TGCAGCGTCGGGACAGGGGTCTATGGCTACACCTTC.

This clone was seen more than once but under ten times. The rearrangement joins TRBV7-3 to TRBJ2-7; possible D gene TRBD2, 6 bases. The length of the CDR3 is 12 residues. Between the trimmed V and J ends, which lost 0 bases and 13 bases, there was a span of 13 bases. Germline CDR1 reads SGHTA; CDR2 reads FQGTGA. The CDR3 DNA follows: TGTGCCAGCAGCTTAACTGGGGGGAGCCTTTACTTC. It codes for CASSLTGGSLYF.

The V call is TRBV9, the J call TRBJ1-3; D gene ambiguous. The CDR3 extends over 13 amino acids. V was trimmed by 3 bases and J by 3 bases, leaving 7 bases between them. Germline V gene data show CDR1 as SGDLS and CDR2 as YYNGEE. The CDR3 DNA follows: TGTGCCAGCAGCGCGGGGTATGGAAACACCATATATTTT. As protein: CASSAGYGNTIYF.

The chain combines TRBV2 with TRBJ1-2; D not resolved. The germline gives CDR1 SNHLY, CDR2 FYNNEI. This CDR3 is built from 14 residues. Trimming took 3 bases from V and 8 from J, leaving 16 bases between them. The CDR3 DNA follows: TGTGCCAGCAGTGATGGTGTAGGGTGGAGGGGCTACACCTTC. This codes for CASSDGVGWRGYTF.

The chain has TRBV3-1 (or the pseudogene TRBV3-2) and TRBJ1-4, with D possibly TRBD1 on 5 matching bases. The CDR3 spans 14 residues. Between the trimmed V and J ends, which lost 0 bases and 8 bases, there was a span of 10 bases. Germline values: CDR1 LGHDT, CDR2 YNNKEL (reference sequence). This CDR3 is CASSQDREGEKLFF. The CDR3 DNA reads as TGTGCCAGCAGCCAAGACAGGGAGGGCGAAAAACTGTTTTTT.

In the case of this clone: One end of the junction varies from germline; a read error may be responsible. This chain joins TRBV6-6 and TRBJ2-3; D possibly corresponds to TRBD2 (6 bases). Germline lookup yields CDR1 MNHNY and CDR2 SVGAGI (reference sequence). This CDR3 comprises 13 residues. The CDR3 loop reads CASGDSRTNTQYF. The DNA for the CDR3 is TGTGCCAGCGGGGACTCCCGCACAAATACGCAGTATTTT.

The V gene is TRBV5-1, the J gene TRBJ2-3; 7 nucleotides match TRBD2. Germline CDR1 is SGHRS and CDR2 is YFSETQ. The CDR3 runs 15 residues. After removal of 1 base from V and 4 bases from J, the junction contained 6 bases not matched to a gene. The CDR3 nucleotides read TGCGCCAGCAGCTTGAGCGGGAAATCGTCAGATACGCAGTATTTT. Translation: CASSLSGKSSDTQYF.

This clone was seen more than once but under ten times. This chain uses TRBV19 with TRBJ2-5, with D perhaps matching TRBD1 (5 bases). V was shortened by 6 bases and J by 2 bases, with 19 bases between the two germline ends. The CDR3 length is 16 residues. Germline values: CDR1 LNHDA, CDR2 SQIVND (reference sequence). The CDR3 DNA is TGTGCCAGTAGCCCTTACTGGCAGGACATACAAGAGACCCAGTACTTC. Its protein is CASSPYWQDIQETQYF.

This clone has only one observation. The gene calls are TRBV4-2 and TRBJ2-5, with 8 positions matching TRBD2. The V segment lost 2 bases and the J segment 6 bases; nucleotides outside the gene matches: 14. The germline V gene has CDR1 LGHNA and CDR2 YNFKEQ. The CDR3 runs 17 residues. For the CDR3, the DNA is TGTGCCAGCAGCCAAAAAGTGGGACTAGGGAGTGCACAGACCCAGTACTTC. Protein product: CASSQKVGLGSAQTQYF.

On this clone: One junction end disagrees with the germline gene, perhaps due to a read error. V and J are TRBV7-7 and TRBJ2-5; 8 bases line up with TRBD1. CDR3 length: 15 amino acids. CDR1 and CDR2 from the germline V gene are SSHAT and FNYEAQ (reference sequence). CDR3 DNA sequence: TGTGCTAGCAGCTACGGACAGGGCCTCCAAGAGACCCAGTACTTC. Protein product: CASSYGQGLQETQYF.

V gene TRBV7-2 combines with J gene TRBJ2-1; 10 nucleotides agree with TRBD1. Germline V gives CDR1 SGHTA, CDR2 FQGNSA. Losses at the gene ends were 4 bases for V and 9 bases for J; bases not matched to a gene: 9. This CDR3 comprises 15 residues. The CDR3 sequence: CASSSPGQGIGEQFF. CDR3 nucleotides: TGTGCCAGCAGCTCCCCGGGACAGGGGATCGGTGAGCAGTTCTTC.

CDR3 bases: TGCAGCGGAAGACGCGGGGTCGGGGAGACCCAGTACTTC. Translating it yields CSGRRGVGETQYF. J is TRBJ2-5 and V is TRBV29-1; maybe TRBD2 (6 bases). Trimming removed 7 bases from V and 5 bases from J, with 17 bases in between. From germline, CDR1 is SQVTM and CDR2 ANQGSEA. This CDR3 region has 13 residues. The full variable domain, rest sourced from reference TRBV29-1 and TRBJ2-5, is SAVISQKPSRDICQRGTSLTIQCQVDSQVTMMFWYRQQPGQSLTLIATANQGSEATYESGFVIDKFPISRPNLTFSTLTVSNMSPEDSSIYLCSGRRGVGETQYFGPGTRLLVL.

The gene calls are TRBV5-1 and TRBJ1-5; no definite D call. V lost 4 bases and J lost 8, with 13 bases in between. CDR1 is SGHRS, CDR2 YFSETQ, per germline. The CDR3 covers 13 residues. CDR3 loop: CASSPTPAEPQHF. The CDR3, as DNA: TGCGCCAGCAGCCCTACCCCAGCGGAGCCCCAGCATTTT. Supplemented by reference TRBV5-1 and TRBJ1-5, the full variable domain reads KAGVTQTPRYLIKTRGQQVTLSCSPISGHRSVSWYQQTPGQGLQFLFEYFSETQRNKGNFPGRFSGRQFSNSRSEMNVSTLELGDSALYLCASSPTPAEPQHFGDGTRLSIL.

This clone was detected once. The chain uses TRBV18 and TRBJ2-7, with 10 bases lining up with TRBD2. The CDR3 length is 14 residues. V lost 4 bases, J lost 7 bases, and 7 bases stayed unmatched. Germline V gene data show CDR1 as KGHSH and CDR2 as LQKENI. CDR3 nucleotide sequence: TGTGCCAGCTCACTCAGCGGGGGGGCCGGAGAGCAGTACTTC. Translation: CASSLSGGAGEQYF.

The table lists this clone with a few counts. V and J are TRBV25-1 and TRBJ2-5; D possibly corresponds to TRBD1 (5 bases). Trimming shortened V by 0 bases and J by 4 bases, and 12 bases separated the two germline ends. Germline V CDR1 and CDR2: MGHDK, SYGVNS. The CDR3 length is 15 residues. The CDR3 here is CASSEYWQGPETQYF. The CDR3 DNA is TGTGCCAGCAGTGAATATTGGCAGGGCCCAGAGACCCAGTACTTC.

This chain links TRBV2 with TRBJ2-5, with 7 bases aligning to TRBD1. V lost 3 bases, J lost 2 bases, and 15 bases stayed unmatched. The CDR3 length is 18 residues. Germline V gene sequence: CDR1 SNHLY, CDR2 FYNNEI. This chain's CDR3 is CASSDSALLGQTQETQYF. CDR3 nucleotide sequence: TGTGCCAGCAGTGACTCGGCGCTGTTGGGACAGACACAAGAGACCCAGTACTTC.

This chain connects TRBV7-9 to TRBJ2-5, with 7 bases lining up with TRBD1. Trimming at V came to 0 bases and at J to 3 bases, leaving 4 bases not matched to a gene. This CDR3 is built from 15 residues. From germline, CDR1 is SEHNR and CDR2 FQNEAQ (reference sequence). For the CDR3, the DNA is TGTGCCAGCAGCTTAGCCCGACAGGGAGAAGAGACCCAGTACTTC. Protein: CASSLARQGEETQYF.

The chain combines TRBV9 with TRBJ2-2; D is uncertain. The CDR3 consists of 12 residues. Between the trimmed V and J ends, which lost 0 bases and 7 bases, there was a span of 4 bases. Germline CDR1 is SGDLS and CDR2 is YYNGEE. The CDR3 DNA reads TGTGCCAGCAGCGTAGACAACGGGGAGCTGTTTTTT. It specifies CASSVDNGELFF.

The V gene is TRBV29-1, the J gene TRBJ2-2, with D possibly being TRBD1 (6 bases). The germline gives CDR1 SQVTM, CDR2 ANQGSEA. This CDR3 has 13 residues. V shed 4 bases and J shed 4 bases, with 10 bases lying between them. CDR3 in DNA: TGCAGCGTTGGGGTAGGGGGCACCGGGGAGCTGTTTTTT. Encoded protein: CSVGVGGTGELFF.